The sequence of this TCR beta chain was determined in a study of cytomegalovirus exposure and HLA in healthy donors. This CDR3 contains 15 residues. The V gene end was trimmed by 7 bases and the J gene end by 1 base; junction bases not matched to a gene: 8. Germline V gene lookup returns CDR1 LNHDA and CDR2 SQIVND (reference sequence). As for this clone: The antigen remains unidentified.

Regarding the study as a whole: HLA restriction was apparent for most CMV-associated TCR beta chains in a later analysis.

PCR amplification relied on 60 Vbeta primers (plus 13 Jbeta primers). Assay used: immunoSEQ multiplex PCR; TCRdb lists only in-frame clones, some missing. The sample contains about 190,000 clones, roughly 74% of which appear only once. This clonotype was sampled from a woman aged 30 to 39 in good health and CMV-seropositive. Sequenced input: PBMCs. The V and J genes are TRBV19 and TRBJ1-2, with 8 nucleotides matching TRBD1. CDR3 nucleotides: TGTGCCAGTACCCCCAGGACAGGGAATAACTATGGCTACACCTTC. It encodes CASTPRTGNNYGYTF.